One sample yielded the 9 T cell receptor beta chains listed below, sequenced in a study of identical twins. Each CDR3 protein gets one entry after TCRdb re-called the 5' RACE reads with MiXCR. This table has roughly 1.6 million distinct CDR3 sequences, less than 40% appearing once. Sequenced: cord blood. The receptor set was obtained from a newborn girl in good health.

This chain links TRBV20-1 with TRBJ2-5, with D maybe TRBD2 (6 bases). V shed 3 bases and J shed 5 bases, with 10 bases lying between them. The CDR3 consists of 12 residues. CDR1 and CDR2 (germline): DFQATT, SNEGSKA (reference sequence). The CDR3 reads CSAREGSETQYF. The CDR3 region has the DNA TGCAGTGCTAGGGAGGGATCGGAGACCCAGTACTTC.

V and J are TRBV2 and TRBJ2-7, with 8 bases aligning to TRBD2. CDR1 and CDR2 from the germline V gene are SNHLY and FYNNEI. This CDR3 contains 17 residues. With V trimmed by 5 bases and J by 5 bases, 17 bases remained unmatched. CDR3 protein: CASSPPGLDPPANEQYF. The DNA for the CDR3 is TGTGCCAGCAGTCCCCCGGGACTAGATCCTCCCGCCAACGAGCAGTACTTC.

This chain links TRBV11-2 with TRBJ2-3; possible D gene TRBD2, 7 bases. Trimming left V 2 bases short and J 0 bases short, with 18 bases between. Germline V gene sequence: CDR1 SGHAT, CDR2 FQNNGV. The CDR3 runs to 18 residues. As DNA, the CDR3 is TGTGCCAGCAGCTTACTGGGTGGGGAGGGGGTTAGCACAGATACGCAGTATTTT. Translation gives CASSLLGGEGVSTDTQYF.

This clonotype occurred many times. The rearrangement joins TRBV10-3 to TRBJ1-2; D call uncertain. Trimming took off 6 bases at V and 7 bases at J, with 12 bases between the two ends. The CDR3 runs 12 residues. Germline V gives CDR1 ENHRY, CDR2 SYGVKD. For the CDR3, the DNA is TGTGCCATCAGCGCTACAACGACTGGCTACACCTTC. Its translation is CAISATTTGYTF.

At least ten counts were recorded for this clonotype. This chain connects TRBV3-1 to TRBJ2-7, with D unresolved. Germline loops: CDR1 LGHDT, CDR2 YNNKEL (reference sequence). V was cut by 0 bases and J by 6 bases, with 9 bases left in between. This CDR3 comprises 13 residues. CDR3 amino acids: CASSQDSPLEQYF. CDR3 DNA: TGTGCCAGCAGCCAAGATAGCCCCCTCGAGCAGTACTTC.

This clonotype was observed a few times. The chain carries TRBV6-1 and TRBJ2-2; D may be TRBD2 (6 bases). Trimming left V 3 bases short and J 4 bases short, with 6 bases between. The CDR3 extends over 13 amino acids. Germline CDR1 and CDR2: MNHNS and SASEGT. In DNA, the CDR3 is TGTGCCAGCAGTGAGACTAGCACCGGGGAGCTGTTTTTT. Its translation is CASSETSTGELFF.

This clonotype was observed a handful of times. V and J are TRBV28 and TRBJ2-7; a possible D gene is TRBD1 (6 bases). Germline CDR1 reads MDHEN; CDR2 reads SYDVKM. The ends were cut back, 4 bases at V and 2 bases at J, with 21 bases in the middle. CDR3 length: 17 residues. The CDR3 sequence is CASSSRDFYRETYEQYF. The CDR3 coding sequence is TGTGCCAGCAGTTCACGCGATTTTTACAGGGAAACCTACGAGCAGTACTTC.

This clonotype turned up a few times. This chain joins TRBV12-3 or TRBV12-4 and TRBJ1-5; possibly TRBD1 for D (6 bases). V lost 5 bases to trimming and J lost 1 base, with 18 bases between them. The CDR3 has 17 residues. The CDR3 DNA reads as TGTGCCAGCAGTCCAACCCCACAGGGTGTCAGCAATCAGCCCCAGCATTTT. Translated: CASSPTPQGVSNQPQHF.

This clonotype was seen a few times. The chain couples TRBV3-1 to TRBJ1-2; 8 bases fit TRBD1. The V gene end was trimmed by 3 bases and the J gene end by 8 bases; junction bases not matched to a gene: 8. The germline V gene encodes CDR1 LGHDT and CDR2 YNNKEL (reference sequence). This CDR3 comprises 14 residues. The CDR3 DNA sequence: TGTGCCAGCAGCCAGTGGCAGGGGGCGGAGGGCTACACCTTC. This translates into CASSQWQGAEGYTF.